The 5 T cell receptor beta chains in this list originate from one sample, sequenced in a study of cytomegalovirus exposure and HLA in healthy donors. Profiled with immunoSEQ multiplex PCR; TCRdb holds only in-frame clones, not every one. This sample has about 120,000 clones; around 89% occur once, and the top ten carry about 6%. The sample taken for sequencing was PBMCs. These receptors were taken from a woman younger than 35 in good health and CMV-seropositive.

The chain couples TRBV7-9 to TRBJ2-2; TRBD2 matches at 15 bases. Germline loops: CDR1 SEHNR, CDR2 FQNEAQ (reference sequence). V shed 6 bases, J shed 4 bases, and the junction held 6 bases outside the gene matches. The CDR3 totals 17 residues. CDR3 amino acids: CASSGLAGGPGTGELFF. The DNA of the CDR3 is TGTGCCAGCAGTGGACTAGCGGGAGGGCCAGGCACCGGGGAGCTGTTTTTT.

This chain uses TRBV7-8 with TRBJ2-1; 8 bases align to TRBD2. The CDR3 sequence is 17 residues long. V gave up 9 bases and J gave up 6 bases; unmatched junction bases: 19. Germline CDR1 is SGHVS and CDR2 is FQNEAQ. The CDR3 loop reads CASRTSPLRGGPNEQFF. CDR3 coding DNA: TGTGCCAGTCGGACTAGCCCCCTACGGGGGGGTCCCAATGAGCAGTTCTTC.

J is TRBJ1-4 and V is TRBV6-1; 8 bases map to TRBD1. Losses at the gene ends were 1 base for V and 6 bases for J; bases not matched to a gene: 1. The CDR3 has 14 residues. Germline CDR1 and CDR2: MNHNS and SASEGT. The CDR3 coding sequence is TGTGCCAGCAGTGAAGGACAGGGGCATGAAAAACTGTTTTTT. It specifies CASSEGQGHEKLFF.

The V and J genes are TRBV5-1 and TRBJ1-1, with 8 positions matching TRBD1. This CDR3 contains 12 residues. Germline loops: CDR1 SGHRS, CDR2 YFSETQ. The V and J ends lost 4 bases and 7 bases, in that order; junction bases with no gene match: 3. The CDR3 sequence is CASSPGTGEAFF. The CDR3 region has the DNA TGCGCCAGCAGCCCGGGGACAGGTGAAGCTTTCTTT.

This chain joins TRBV20-1 and TRBJ1-2; possibly TRBD1 for D (5 bases). This CDR3 comprises 11 residues. Trimming took 0 bases from V and 13 from J, leaving 12 bases between them. Germline CDR1 reads DFQATT; CDR2 reads SNEGSKA (reference sequence). The CDR3 DNA is TGCAGTGCTAGAGATGCCAGGGCGGTCACCTTC. Translating gives CSARDARAVTF.